The 9 T cell receptor beta chains below all came from one sample that was sequenced in a study of T cells in Graves' hyperthyroidism and ophthalmopathy. TCR beta CDR3 region amplification was performed from RNA transcripts. With the HTBI primer set, the TCR CDR3 went through a first round of RT-PCR. TCRdb reprocessed the multiplex PCR reads via MiXCR and lists one record per CDR3 protein. This sample has approximately 350,000 distinct CDR3 sequences, with 12% to 15% found just once. What was sequenced was blood. The receptors derive from a woman in her sixties with Graves' ophthalmopathy.

This clonotype has a count of ten or more. V usage is TRBV3-1 and J usage is TRBJ2-1; D is tentatively TRBD1 or TRBD2 (5 bases each). Germline CDR1 is LGHDT and CDR2 is YNNKEL (reference sequence). The CDR3 is 13 amino acids. The germline V and J ends were trimmed by 0 bases and 12 bases, with 12 bases remaining between them. This CDR3 is CASSQDRGAWQFF. CDR3 in DNA: TGTGCCAGCAGCCAAGACCGGGGCGCTTGGCAGTTCTTC.

About this clonotype: This may be a read error, as it is one base from a much larger clone. The rearrangement links TRBV12-3 or TRBV12-4 to TRBJ2-6; D is uncertain. CDR3 length: 14 residues. V gave up 5 bases and J gave up 2 bases, with 7 bases separating them. The CDR3: CASSDTPGANVLTF. The CDR3 bases are TGTGCCAGCAGTGACACCCCTGGGGCCAACGTCCTGACTTTC.

At least ten counts were recorded for this clonotype. The rearrangement uses TRBV5-1 and TRBJ2-3, with 15 positions matching TRBD2. V shed 0 bases and J 4 bases; nucleotides not matched to a gene: 0. Germline CDR1 and CDR2: SGHRS and YFSETQ. The CDR3 has 16 residues. The CDR3 is CASSLGTSGRADTQYF. The CDR3 DNA reads as TGCGCCAGCAGCTTGGGGACTAGCGGGAGGGCAGATACGCAGTATTTT.

A few counts support this clonotype. The chain joins TRBV3-1 to TRBJ2-2, with 13 bases that match TRBD2. The CDR3 runs 17 residues. CDR1 and CDR2 from the germline V gene are LGHDT and YNNKEL (reference sequence). V trimming: 6 bases; J trimming: 4 bases; junction bases outside the gene matches: 8. The CDR3 sequence is CASRRTSGRAITGELFF. CDR3 sequence (DNA): TGTGCCAGCAGGCGGACTAGCGGGAGAGCGATCACCGGGGAGCTGTTTTTT. Full variable domain (outside the CDR3, taken from reference TRBV3-1 and TRBJ2-2): DTAVSQTPKYLVTQMGNDKSIKCEQNLGHDTMYWYKQDSKKFLKIMFSYNNKELIINETVPNRFSPKSPDKAHLNLHINSLELGDSAVYFCASRRTSGRAITGELFFGEGSRLTVL.

The rearrangement links TRBV6-1 to TRBJ1-5; the D gene is possibly TRBD1 (5 bases). Per germline, CDR1 MNHNS and CDR2 SASEGT. The CDR3 spans 13 residues. Trimming took 2 bases from V and 12 from J, leaving 14 bases between them. The CDR3 DNA sequence: TGTGCCAGCAGTGAATCTGGGCCCCAGGGCCAGCATTTT. Amino acid sequence: CASSESGPQGQHF.

This clonotype was recorded many times. The J gene is TRBJ2-3, the V gene TRBV27; D remains unclear. In germline, CDR1 is MNHEY, CDR2 SMNVEV (reference sequence). Trimming removed 3 bases at V and 3 bases at J, with 7 bases between. The CDR3 is made up of 13 amino acids. CDR3: CASSFAETDTQYF. In DNA, the CDR3 is TGTGCCAGCAGTTTCGCGGAGACAGATACGCAGTATTTT.

The gene calls are TRBV28 and TRBJ2-7; 8 nucleotides match TRBD2. Trimming took 6 bases from V and 2 from J; bases not matched to a gene: 12. CDR1 is MDHEN and CDR2 is SYDVKM in the germline V gene. The CDR3 totals 16 residues. CDR3 in DNA: TGTGCCAGCAGCTTGAAGGGGCGGGAGGACCCCTACGAGCAGTACTTC. It codes for CASSLKGREDPYEQYF.

The chain joins TRBV7-9 to TRBJ1-1; a weak D match, TRBD1 (5 bases). V lost 6 bases and J lost 3, with 26 bases in between. Germline V gives CDR1 SEHNR, CDR2 FQNEAQ (reference sequence). The CDR3 consists of 18 residues. The CDR3 sequence is CASRRPGSGTPLDTEAFF. In nucleotides, the CDR3 is TGTGCCAGCAGACGGCCGGGTTCCGGGACTCCCCTGGACACTGAAGCTTTCTTT.

This clonotype was counted many times. The J gene is TRBJ2-5, the V gene TRBV7-9; no clear D. Trimming took off 3 bases at V and 4 bases at J, with 18 bases between the two ends. The CDR3 is 16 residues long. The germline V gene encodes CDR1 SEHNR and CDR2 FQNEAQ (reference sequence). The DNA for the CDR3 is TGTGCCAGCAGCTTGTGGGTCCCAGCAAGGGTAGAGACCCAGTACTTC. It yields the protein CASSLWVPARVETQYF.